These 18 T cell receptor beta chains were sequenced from one sample in a study of cytomegalovirus exposure and HLA in healthy donors. Vbeta (60) and Jbeta (13) primers were used in the PCR. Assay: immunoSEQ multiplex PCR; the TCRdb copy retains only in-frame clones and omits some. The sample shows roughly 130,000 clones, over 75% of them seen only once. The material sequenced was PBMCs. All receptors derive from a woman in her fifties or sixties in good health and CMV-seropositive.

This sequence joins TRBV4-2 and TRBJ2-5; D is unresolved. CDR1 LGHNA and CDR2 YNFKEQ come from the germline V gene. The V end was cut by 4 bases, the J end by 1 base, with 10 bases between. The length of the CDR3 is 14 residues. The CDR3 spells CASSRTTSQETQYF. DNA for the CDR3: TGTGCCAGCAGCCGAACGACAAGCCAAGAGACCCAGTACTTC.

With regard to this clone: In the same sample, other DNA sequences code for this CDR3. The chain carries TRBV28 and TRBJ1-1; a possible D gene is TRBD1 (5 bases). This CDR3 is 14 amino acids long. CDR1 is MDHEN, CDR2 SYDVKM, per germline. V lost 5 bases to trimming and J lost 0 bases, with 10 bases between them. The CDR3 DNA is TGTGCCAGCAGTCTCACGGGGGTGAACACTGAAGCTTTCTTT. Residues: CASSLTGVNTEAFF.

This clone was observed a single time. The J gene is TRBJ1-5, the V gene TRBV6-6, with D uncertain. This CDR3 comprises 16 residues. Germline CDR1 MNHNY, CDR2 SVGAGI (reference sequence). Trimming pared 6 bases from V and 1 base from J, leaving 16 bases between. CDR3: CASSLTSTGSNQPQHF. Written as DNA, the CDR3 is TGTGCCAGCAGCCTTACCTCGACGGGAAGCAATCAGCCCCAGCATTTT.

The count of this clone is one. This rearrangement joins TRBV7-2 to TRBJ2-5; 14 bases fit TRBD2. With 7 bases clipped from V and 5 bases from J, the junction kept 9 bases outside the gene matches. CDR1 and CDR2 (germline): SGHTA, FQGNSA. This CDR3 is built from 16 residues. CDR3 sequence: CASTGRTSGGRETQYF. The CDR3 DNA sequence: TGTGCCAGCACCGGCCGGACTAGCGGGGGGCGGGAGACCCAGTACTTC.

The V and J genes are TRBV10-3 and TRBJ1-1; D is perhaps TRBD1 (5 bases). This CDR3 is 12 amino acids long. Germline V gives CDR1 ENHRY, CDR2 SYGVKD. V was trimmed by 3 bases and J by 11 bases, leaving 13 bases between them. The CDR3, as DNA: TGTGCCATCAGTGATTCAGGGCGTGTGGCTTTCTTT. The encoded protein is CAISDSGRVAFF.

CDR3 sequence (DNA): TGTGCCACCAGCAGATCTATCCTAGCGGGGGTCGGCACCGGGGAGCTGTTTTTT. Its translation: CATSRSILAGVGTGELFF. The chain carries TRBV15 and TRBJ2-2; 10 nucleotides line up with TRBD2. Germline assignment: CDR1 LNHNV and CDR2 YYDKDF (reference sequence). J was trimmed by 4 bases and V by 2 bases; bases with no gene match: 10. This CDR3 is built from 18 residues.

The J gene is TRBJ2-2, the V gene TRBV19; the match to TRBD1 covers 9 bases. Germline V CDR1 and CDR2: LNHDA, SQIVND (reference sequence). CDR3 length: 14 amino acids. J lost 7 bases, V lost 5 bases, and 5 bases had no gene match. The CDR3 DNA follows: TGTGCCAGTAGTCAAACAGGGGGCTTCGGGGAGCTGTTTTTT. Translated: CASSQTGGFGELFF.

The genes are TRBV7-2 and TRBJ1-3; 8 bases match TRBD1. This CDR3 contains 17 residues. Per the germline V gene, CDR1 is SGHTA and CDR2 is FQGNSA. Unmatched junction bases numbered 8, after V lost 4 bases and J lost 0 bases. This CDR3 is CASSSRDRGGSGNTIYF. The CDR3 DNA reads as TGTGCCAGCAGCTCCCGTGACAGGGGCGGCTCTGGAAACACCATATATTTT.

A single count supports this clone. The gene calls are TRBV13 and TRBJ2-7; 9 bases fit TRBD2. From germline, CDR1 is PRHDT and CDR2 FYEKMQ (reference sequence). After removal of 8 bases from V and 7 bases from J, the junction contained 15 bases not matched to a gene. This CDR3 has 15 residues. The CDR3 DNA sequence: TGTGCCAGCGGGAGTGCTCTAGCGGGGTCCTGGGAGCAGTACTTC. As protein: CASGSALAGSWEQYF.

The chain recombines TRBV28 with TRBJ2-1, with 9 positions matching TRBD1. The CDR3 has 15 residues. CDR1 and CDR2 from the germline V gene are MDHEN and SYDVKM. The junction had 8 bases not matched to a gene; V was cut back by 5 bases and J by 6 bases. The CDR3 DNA sequence: TGTGCCAGCAGTCCAGTGGGACAGGGCCCCAATGAGCAGTTCTTC. It specifies CASSPVGQGPNEQFF.

This rearrangement joins TRBV5-1 to TRBJ1-1; no clear D. CDR1 is SGHRS, CDR2 YFSETQ, per germline. V was clipped by 6 bases and J by 5 bases, with 11 bases between them. The CDR3 runs to 12 residues. This CDR3 is CASTGEGTEAFF. The DNA of the CDR3 is TGCGCCAGCACCGGGGAAGGGACTGAAGCTTTCTTT.

The chain carries TRBV5-4 and TRBJ2-5; 7 bases agree with TRBD2. Germline V lookup: CDR1 SGHNT, CDR2 YYREEE (reference sequence). After removal of 3 bases from V and 2 bases from J, the junction contained 4 bases not matched to a gene. The CDR3 loop spans 14 amino acids. The CDR3 is CASSYGGIQETQYF. The CDR3 coding sequence is TGTGCCAGCAGCTACGGGGGGATACAAGAGACCCAGTACTTC.

Regarding this clone: This sample also contains other DNA sequences that code for the same CDR3. The chain couples TRBV28 to TRBJ2-7, with a tentative D call TRBD2 (5 bases). Germline-derived CDR1 and CDR2 are MDHEN and SYDVKM. This CDR3 spans 14 amino acids. V lost 5 bases and J lost 6, with 17 bases in between. The CDR3, as DNA: TGTGCCAGCAGTCCCCCTCTCACGGGGAGCGAGCAGTACTTC. It encodes CASSPPLTGSEQYF.

The J gene is TRBJ1-2, the V gene TRBV5-4; D call uncertain. Per germline, CDR1 SGHNT and CDR2 YYREEE (reference sequence). The V and J ends lost 0 bases and 3 bases respectively, with 6 bases between them. CDR3 length: 13 amino acids. As DNA, the CDR3 is TGTGCCAGCAGCTTGGGGCAGGACTATGGCTACACCTTC. This sequence encodes CASSLGQDYGYTF. The full variable domain, in which reference TRBV5-4 and TRBJ1-2 provide the parts outside the CDR3, is ETGVTQSPTHLIKTRGQQVTLRCSSQSGHNTVSWYQQALGQGPQFIFQYYREEENGRGNFPPRFSGLQFPNYSSELNVNALELDDSALYLCASSLGQDYGYTFGSGTRLTVV.

The chain has TRBV7-9 and TRBJ1-4; a possible D gene is TRBD1 (5 bases). The CDR3 loop spans 14 amino acids. V was trimmed by 3 bases and J by 8 bases, leaving 13 bases between them. Germline-derived CDR1 and CDR2 are SEHNR and FQNEAQ (reference sequence). DNA for the CDR3: TGTGCCAGCAGCTTGACGGGGGGTAACGAAAAACTGTTTTTT. Translated: CASSLTGGNEKLFF.

The rearrangement links TRBV5-1 to TRBJ2-7; 8 nucleotides line up with TRBD1. Germline lookup yields CDR1 SGHRS and CDR2 YFSETQ. The CDR3 covers 13 residues. Losses at the gene ends were 3 bases for V and 6 bases for J; bases not matched to a gene: 5. CDR3 coding DNA: TGCGCCAGCAGCTGGGACAGGATGAGCGAGCAGTACTTC. This codes for CASSWDRMSEQYF. Full variable domain (remainder filled in from reference TRBV5-1 and TRBJ2-7): KAGVTQTPRYLIKTRGQQVTLSCSPISGHRSVSWYQQTPGQGLQFLFEYFSETQRNKGNFPGRFSGRQFSNSRSEMNVSTLELGDSALYLCASSWDRMSEQYFGPGTRLTVT.

This sequence joins TRBV18 and TRBJ1-5; a possible D gene is TRBD1 (5 bases). V shed 3 bases and J shed 4 bases, with 16 bases lying between them. Germline assignment: CDR1 KGHSH and CDR2 LQKENI. This CDR3 comprises 16 residues. CDR3 protein: CASSPRTDSQNQPQHF. CDR3 nucleotide sequence: TGTGCCAGCTCACCGAGAACTGACAGCCAAAATCAGCCCCAGCATTTT.

The chain carries TRBV11-3 and TRBJ2-1; 9 bases match TRBD1. V shed 3 bases and J 7 bases; nucleotides not matched to a gene: 7. The length of the CDR3 is 15 residues. The germline CDR1 and CDR2 sequences are SGHNT and YENEEA. CDR3 sequence reads: CASSFPGQGSNEQFF. The DNA of the CDR3 is TGTGCCAGCAGCTTTCCGGGACAGGGTAGTAATGAGCAGTTCTTC.